These T cell receptor beta chains were read from a single sample in a study of T cells in pancreatic ductal adenocarcinoma. Assay used: immunoSEQ multiplex PCR; TCRdb lists only in-frame clones, some missing. The table lists some 2,300 clones, about 83% of them singletons. Sequencing input: pancreatic tumor tissue. These receptors were obtained from a human donor with pancreatic ductal adenocarcinoma. Each CDR3 is given with its conserved first and last residue. The D gene is left open where the match is weak. Where a row states a size, it is once, few, many or the class of an expanded clone; other rows omit it.

j_gene: TRBJ2-7
abundance: -
v_gene: TRBV2
d_gene: TRBD1
CDR3nt: TGTGCCAGCAGTGCACCGCTCAGGGGGTACGAGCAGTACTTC
CDR3aa: CASSAPLRGYEQYF

j_gene: TRBJ2-7
abundance: -
v_gene: TRBV7-8
d_gene: TRBD2
CDR3nt: TGTGCCAGCAGCTTAAGGCTAGCGGGAGGGTACGAGCAGTACTTC
CDR3aa: CASSLRLAGGYEQYF

j_gene: TRBJ2-2
abundance: -
v_gene: TRBV7-7
d_gene: TRBD1
CDR3nt: TGTGCTAGCAGCAAGGGACAGCGCCCGAACACCGGGGAGCTGTTTTTT
CDR3aa: CASSKGQRPNTGELFF

j_gene: TRBJ2-3
abundance: -
v_gene: TRBV6-5
d_gene: -
CDR3nt: TGTGCCAGCAGTCTCCAGGGCTGGGATACGCAGTATTTT
CDR3aa: CASSLQGWDTQYF

j_gene: TRBJ2-7
abundance: -
v_gene: TRBV28
d_gene: TRBD1
CDR3nt: TGTGCCAGCAGTCCCCGACAGGGGCGGAACTACGAGCAGTACTTC
CDR3aa: CASSPRQGRNYEQYF

j_gene: TRBJ2-5
abundance: -
v_gene: TRBV5-5
d_gene: -
CDR3nt: TGTGCCAGCAGCTTCCGGACAGTGATGGAAGAAGAGACCCAGTACTTC
CDR3aa: CASSFRTVMEEETQYF

j_gene: TRBJ2-5
abundance: -
v_gene: TRBV28
d_gene: -
CDR3nt: TGTGCCAGCAGTTCCGGACAAAGCGGGGAGACCCAGTACTTC
CDR3aa: CASSSGQSGETQYF

j_gene: TRBJ2-2
abundance: -
v_gene: TRBV4-2
d_gene: -
CDR3nt: TGTGCCAGCAGCCAATCCGACAGGCTAACAACCGGGGAGCTGTTTTTT
CDR3aa: CASSQSDRLTTGELFF

j_gene: TRBJ1-1
abundance: -
v_gene: TRBV7-2
d_gene: -
CDR3nt: TGTGCCAGCAGCTTATCATTGGGGCAAGCTTTCTTT
CDR3aa: CASSLSLGQAFF

j_gene: TRBJ2-5
abundance: -
v_gene: TRBV2
d_gene: TRBD1
CDR3nt: TGTGCCAGCATCAGACAGGGCGTATCAGGAGAGACCCAGTACTTC
CDR3aa: CASIRQGVSGETQYF

j_gene: TRBJ2-7
abundance: -
v_gene: TRBV9
d_gene: TRBD1
CDR3nt: TGTGCCAGCAGCGTAGTGGGGACAGGGGTCTTTTCCGAGCAGTACTTC
CDR3aa: CASSVVGTGVFSEQYF

j_gene: TRBJ2-3
abundance: -
v_gene: TRBV7-2
d_gene: TRBD2
CDR3nt: TGTGCCAGCAGCGCGGGACTAGCGGGAGGAGGAGATACGCAGTATTTT
CDR3aa: CASSAGLAGGGDTQYF

j_gene: TRBJ2-1
abundance: -
v_gene: TRBV11-3
d_gene: -
CDR3nt: TGTGCCAGCAGCTTAGATAGGTTGCGGAATGAGCAGTTCTTC
CDR3aa: CASSLDRLRNEQFF

j_gene: TRBJ1-2
abundance: -
v_gene: TRBV5-4
d_gene: TRBD1
CDR3nt: TGTGCCAGCAGCCTTGACAGGGTGGGTGGCTACACCTTC
CDR3aa: CASSLDRVGGYTF

j_gene: TRBJ2-3
abundance: -
v_gene: TRBV5-4
d_gene: TRBD2
CDR3nt: TGTGCCAGCAGCTTGTATCTAGCGGGAGTAGCAGATACGCAGTATTTT
CDR3aa: CASSLYLAGVADTQYF

j_gene: TRBJ2-1
abundance: once
v_gene: TRBV7-3
d_gene: TRBD2
CDR3nt: TGTGCCAGCAGCTCAGCGACTAGCGGGAGGGGCAATGAGCAGTTCTTC
CDR3aa: CASSSATSGRGNEQFF